The 21 T cell receptor beta chains in this list originate from one sample, sequenced in a study of cytomegalovirus exposure and HLA in healthy donors. The primer mix had 60 Vbeta and 13 Jbeta primers. This table comes from immunoSEQ multiplex PCR, and its TCRdb copy is limited to in-frame clones, with some not included. The table includes approximately 280,000 clones, over 85% detected once. Sequenced material: PBMCs. These receptors came from a woman aged 18-29 years in good health and CMV-seronegative.

This clone has a single count. The chain recombines TRBV6-5 with TRBJ2-3; D gene uncertain. This CDR3 contains 13 residues. V lost 3 bases and J 4 bases, leaving 8 bases between the germline ends. Germline V gives CDR1 MNHEY, CDR2 SVGAGI. CDR3 protein: CASSYREPDTQYF. DNA for the CDR3: TGTGCCAGCAGTTATCGAGAACCAGATACGCAGTATTTT.

This sequence joins TRBV29-1 and TRBJ2-1, with 10 bases matching TRBD1. CDR1 and CDR2 (germline): SQVTM, ANQGSEA. The length of the CDR3 is 14 residues. V was pared by 4 bases and J by 6 bases, with 6 bases of the junction left unmatched. This chain's CDR3 is CSVGRDRGPNEQFF. In DNA form, the CDR3 reads TGCAGCGTTGGGAGGGACAGGGGTCCCAATGAGCAGTTCTTC.

V and J are TRBV4-2 and TRBJ2-3; no reliable D call. V gave up 0 bases and J gave up 6 bases, with 22 bases separating them. This CDR3 comprises 18 residues. Germline CDR1 LGHNA, CDR2 YNFKEQ. CDR3 DNA: TGTGCCAGCAGCCAAGACCGGTCAGTGGGCCTACGACGGGATACGCAGTATTTT. It translates to CASSQDRSVGLRRDTQYF.

The V gene is TRBV19, the J gene TRBJ1-6; D may be TRBD1 (5 bases). Trimming cost V 4 bases and J 9 bases, with 16 bases left between them. CDR1 LNHDA and CDR2 SQIVND come from the germline V gene (reference sequence). The CDR3 contains 15 residues. CDR3 protein: CASSNPPGFGSPLHF. The CDR3 DNA sequence: TGTGCCAGTAGTAACCCTCCAGGGTTCGGTTCACCCCTCCACTTT.

The gene calls are TRBV11-2 and TRBJ1-3; D gene uncertain. Germline V gene lookup returns CDR1 SGHAT and CDR2 FQNNGV. V gave up 2 bases and J gave up 0 bases, with 8 bases separating them. The CDR3 contains 15 residues. The CDR3 region has the DNA TGTGCCAGCAGCTTAAGGCGGAACTCTGGAAACACCATATATTTT. Protein: CASSLRRNSGNTIYF.

This chain connects TRBV2 to TRBJ2-3; 8 bases line up with TRBD1. The ends lost 6 bases at V and 0 bases at J; junction bases unmatched: 8. Per germline, CDR1 SNHLY and CDR2 FYNNEI. The CDR3 loop spans 16 amino acids. For the CDR3, the DNA is TGTGCCAGCAGGGTCACCGGGACAGGTAGCACAGATACGCAGTATTTT. This codes for CASRVTGTGSTDTQYF.

The V and J genes are TRBV6-5 and TRBJ1-6; D uncertain. The CDR3 runs to 16 residues. Germline CDR1 reads MNHEY; CDR2 reads SVGAGI. The V end was cut by 2 bases, the J end by 7 bases, with 15 bases between. The CDR3 spells CASSYVFEYTNSPLHF. In nucleotides, the CDR3 is TGTGCCAGCAGTTACGTCTTCGAATACACCAATTCACCCCTCCACTTT.

This chain connects TRBV25-1 to TRBJ2-3, with D possibly matching TRBD2 (6 bases). V was pared by 9 bases and J by 10 bases, with 26 bases between. CDR1 and CDR2 from the germline V gene are MGHDK and SYGVNS. The CDR3 covers 15 residues. The CDR3 DNA follows: TGTGCCAGTTGTCATCCGCGGGACCTTTGTAAGGCGCAGTATTTT. Amino acid sequence: CASCHPRDLCKAQYF.

The V gene is TRBV27, the J gene TRBJ1-5, with D perhaps TRBD1 (6 bases). Germline V lookup: CDR1 MNHEY, CDR2 SMNVEV (reference sequence). Trimming took 0 bases from V and 2 from J, leaving 11 bases between them. The CDR3 runs to 16 residues. In DNA, the CDR3 is TGTGCCAGCAGTTTATCGGGAGGGGGAGGCAATCAGCCCCAGCATTTT. Its protein product is CASSLSGGGGNQPQHF.

J is TRBJ2-3 and V is TRBV27; 8 bases map to TRBD1. The V segment lost 3 bases and the J segment 0 bases; nucleotides outside the gene matches: 11. The CDR3 has 18 amino acids. Germline V gene lookup returns CDR1 MNHEY and CDR2 SMNVEV (reference sequence). CDR3 loop: CASSFYRGFFSSTDTQYF. The CDR3 DNA reads TGTGCCAGCAGTTTTTACAGGGGGTTCTTCTCTAGCACAGATACGCAGTATTTT.

Comment on this clone: The junction does not match germline at one end; this may be a read error. The chain uses TRBV7-9 and TRBJ2-6; D gene ambiguous. The CDR3 is made up of 17 amino acids. From germline, CDR1 is SEHNR and CDR2 FQNEAQ (reference sequence). The CDR3 sequence is CSSSPLTRSSGANVLTF. CDR3 DNA: TGTTCCAGCAGCCCATTAACCAGAAGCTCTGGGGCCAACGTCCTGACTTTC.

The V gene is TRBV19, the J gene TRBJ1-6, with 8 bases aligning to TRBD1. With V trimmed by 1 base and J by 0 bases, 8 bases remained unmatched. The CDR3 sequence is 19 residues long. The germline gives CDR1 LNHDA, CDR2 SQIVND (reference sequence). This CDR3 reads CASSIGQGRLSSYNSPLHF. DNA for the CDR3: TGTGCCAGTAGTATAGGACAGGGGCGGCTGAGCTCCTATAATTCACCCCTCCACTTT.

This chain joins TRBV9 and TRBJ2-7; D is possibly TRBD2 (7 bases). V was cut by 0 bases and J by 1 base, with 14 bases left in between. Germline lookup yields CDR1 SGDLS and CDR2 YYNGEE. The CDR3 loop spans 16 amino acids. This chain's CDR3 is CASSVVGGASSYEQYF. In DNA form, the CDR3 reads TGTGCCAGCAGCGTAGTGGGGGGGGCCTCGTCCTACGAGCAGTACTTC.

The V gene is TRBV7-6, the J gene TRBJ1-6; tentatively, D is TRBD1 (5 bases). The CDR3 consists of 16 residues. V was cut by 1 base and J by 9 bases, with 16 bases left in between. Germline values: CDR1 SGHVS, CDR2 FNYEAQ. CDR3 bases: TGTGCCAGCAGCTTAGAGGTGCGGGGGAGTGGTTCACCCCTCCACTTT. It yields the protein CASSLEVRGSGSPLHF.

The J gene is TRBJ1-2, the V gene TRBV18; 7 bases are shared with TRBD1. The CDR3 loop spans 13 amino acids. Germline V lookup: CDR1 KGHSH, CDR2 LQKENI. Trimming removed 6 bases from V and 6 bases from J; junction bases left unmatched: 7. In nucleotides, the CDR3 is TGTGCCAGCTCGCGGACAGGCGGCGATGGCTACACCTTC. This translates into CASSRTGGDGYTF.

The CDR3 loop is CASIQQRGSYNEQFF. CDR3 in DNA: TGTGCCAGCATACAGCAGCGGGGGAGCTACAATGAGCAGTTCTTC. This chain links TRBV2 with TRBJ2-1; TRBD2 matches at 8 bases. Losses at the gene ends were 7 bases for V and 3 bases for J; bases not matched to a gene: 8. This CDR3 has 15 amino acids. Looked up from germline, CDR1 is SNHLY and CDR2 is FYNNEI.

This clone was seen a single time. This chain uses TRBV6-5 with TRBJ2-5; TRBD2 aligns across 10 bases. After removal of 10 bases from V and 1 base from J, the junction contained 9 bases not matched to a gene. Germline loops: CDR1 MNHEY, CDR2 SVGAGI. This CDR3 region has 15 residues. CDR3 bases: TGTGCCACCTCCGTAGCGGGGGGCTTCCAAGAGACCCAGTACTTC. Residues: CATSVAGGFQETQYF.

The J gene is TRBJ2-5, the V gene TRBV10-2; unclear D gene. Trimming took 9 bases from V and 4 from J, leaving 12 bases between them. Germline CDR1 reads WSHSY; CDR2 reads SAAADI. The CDR3 is 12 amino acids. CDR3 in amino acids: CASRDTLETQYF. The CDR3 DNA reads TGCGCCAGTCGCGACACACTAGAGACCCAGTACTTC.

This chain uses TRBV10-3 with TRBJ1-1; TRBD1 matches 7 bases. The CDR3 extends over 14 amino acids. The trim removed 3 bases at V and 1 base at J, leaving 2 bases unmatched. Germline V CDR1 and CDR2: ENHRY, SYGVKD. In DNA form, the CDR3 reads TGTGCCATCAGTGAAACAGGGGCGAACACTGAAGCTTTCTTT. As protein: CAISETGANTEAFF.

This sequence joins TRBV18 and TRBJ2-7, with D perhaps matching TRBD1 (6 bases). CDR1 KGHSH and CDR2 LQKENI come from the germline V gene. The germline V and J ends were trimmed by 4 bases and 4 bases, with 20 bases remaining between them. The CDR3 covers 16 residues. CDR3 coding DNA: TGTGCCAGCTCACGGCGTCTAGGACAGACGCAATACGAGCAGTACTTC. It yields the protein CASSRRLGQTQYEQYF.

V and J are TRBV19 and TRBJ1-5; unclear D gene. The CDR3 consists of 17 residues. Trimming removed 5 bases from V and 0 bases from J, with 17 bases in between. CDR1 and CDR2 from the germline V gene are LNHDA and SQIVND (reference sequence). DNA for the CDR3: TGTGCCAGTAGTTCCCGGGAGCCAACCTATAGCAATCAGCCCCAGCATTTT. Amino acid sequence: CASSSREPTYSNQPQHF.